This TCR beta chain came from a study of blood T cell repertoires in COVID-19. The V end lost 6 bases, the J end lost 1 base, and 10 bases lay between the germline ends. The CDR3 loop spans 13 amino acids. Germline-derived CDR1 and CDR2 are LGHDT and YNNKEL (reference sequence). In the original workflow: Researchers report that nucleated cell counts were estimated from reference gene primer amplification. Sequencing used immunoSEQ multiplex PCR; TCRdb keeps in-frame clones, though not all of them. V, J and clone size derive from that table, while D and trimming were established from the DNA sequence. The sample lists 130,000 to 150,000 clones; 87% were seen once.

The sequence was collected from a man aged 55 to 70 who had recovered from COVID-19. This rearrangement joins TRBV3-1 (or the pseudogene TRBV3-2) to TRBJ2-7, with D possibly TRBD1 on 6 matching bases. The sample consisted of PBMCs or T cells enriched from blood (not recorded which). The CDR3 sequence: CASRRGQSYEQYF. The CDR3 DNA sequence: TGTGCCAGCAGGAGAGGACAGTCCTACGAGCAGTACTTC.